This passage covers 6 T cell receptor beta chains from one sample sequenced in a study of cytomegalovirus exposure and HLA in healthy donors. The PCR made use of 60 Vbeta and 13 Jbeta primers. Produced via immunoSEQ multiplex PCR; TCRdb's table is partial and in-frame only. The repertoire holds approximately 170,000 clones, more than 65% seen once, with 9% to 10% in the top ten. Sequences were obtained from PBMCs. The receptors originated from a man younger than 35 in good health and CMV-seropositive.

The chain uses TRBV6-5 and TRBJ2-1, with D possibly matching TRBD2 (6 bases). Germline V lookup: CDR1 MNHEY, CDR2 SVGAGI. The CDR3 has 15 amino acids. V lost 7 bases and J 8 bases, leaving 21 bases between the germline ends. The CDR3 DNA is TGTGCCAGCATCTACCTCTCCCGGGGAGGCTATGAGCAGTTCTTC. As protein: CASIYLSRGGYEQFF.

The CDR3 sequence is CASRDQDRENLMNTEAFF. The CDR3 DNA reads as TGCGCCAGCAGGGACCAAGACAGGGAGAATTTGATGAACACTGAAGCTTTCTTT. V is TRBV10-1 and J is TRBJ1-1; TRBD1 matches at 7 bases. The CDR3 contains 18 residues. Germline V gene sequence: CDR1 WNHNN, CDR2 SYGVQD (reference sequence). V gave up 6 bases and J gave up 0 bases; unmatched junction bases: 16.

The rearrangement joins TRBV30 to TRBJ2-7, with 9 bases matching TRBD1. The V gene end was trimmed by 3 bases and the J gene end by 4 bases; junction bases not matched to a gene: 10. The CDR3 runs 15 residues. CDR1 is GTSNPN, CDR2 SVGIG, per germline (reference sequence). As DNA, the CDR3 is TGTGCCTGGAGGGTCTGGGACAGGGACATTTACGAGCAGTACTTC. Translation: CAWRVWDRDIYEQYF.

J is TRBJ1-4 and V is TRBV7-9, with TRBD1 as a possible D gene (6 bases). The CDR3 is 15 residues long. Trimming pared 1 base from V and 3 bases from J, leaving 9 bases between. In germline, CDR1 is SEHNR, CDR2 FQNEAQ (reference sequence). This CDR3 reads CASSLGTVANEKLFF. CDR3 DNA sequence: TGTGCCAGCAGCTTAGGGACAGTAGCTAATGAAAAACTGTTTTTT.

The V call is TRBV6-5, the J call TRBJ1-1; D call uncertain. Germline V lookup: CDR1 MNHEY, CDR2 SVGAGI. This CDR3 region has 15 residues. Trimming cost V 6 bases and J 1 base, with 15 bases left between them. CDR3 sequence: CASREHNGGNTEAFF. CDR3 DNA sequence: TGTGCCAGCAGGGAACACAACGGAGGGAACACTGAAGCTTTCTTT.

V is TRBV7-9 and J is TRBJ2-2; possible D gene TRBD1, 5 bases. Germline V CDR1 and CDR2: SEHNR, FQNEAQ (reference sequence). V was pared by 2 bases and J by 1 base, with 17 bases between. The CDR3 has 18 amino acids. CDR3 nucleotide sequence: TGTGCCAGCAGCTTAAGATCTAGTGGGGCGATGAACACCGGGGAGCTGTTTTTT. It encodes CASSLRSSGAMNTGELFF.